This TCR beta chain is from a study of cytomegalovirus exposure and HLA in healthy donors. The PCR contained 60 Vbeta and 13 Jbeta primers. This table comes from immunoSEQ multiplex PCR, and its TCRdb copy is limited to in-frame clones, with some not included. Found here are approximately 73,000 clones, about 60% of them singletons; the top ten hold less than 7.5%. Concerning this clone: Its antigen is not identified.

Study-wide findings and caveats: Across all donors, roughly uniform sequencing depth was an assumption of the presence/absence analyses. The sole available immune exposure information was CMV serostatus.

The source of this sequence is a young man in good health and CMV-seropositive. Input material: PBMCs.

The CDR3 DNA follows: TGTGCCAGTAGTATGGGACAGGGGCTCCGGCCCCAGCATTTT. Translation gives CASSMGQGLRPQHF. The rearrangement uses TRBV19 and TRBJ1-5; 10 bases are a match to TRBD1. Germline V gene lookup returns CDR1 LNHDA and CDR2 SQIVND (reference sequence). The CDR3 consists of 14 residues. The V segment lost 3 bases and the J segment 9 bases; nucleotides outside the gene matches: 5.